The 9 T cell receptor beta chains below come from one sample, sequenced in a study of blood T cell repertoires in COVID-19. Generated by immunoSEQ multiplex PCR, the TCRdb table keeps only in-frame clones and is missing some. The table lists some 150,000 clones, about four fifths of them singletons. Sequencing input: peripheral blood. The receptor set was obtained from a human donor in a cohort sampled during active COVID-19.

This clone was observed a single time. The V call is TRBV7-2, the J call TRBJ2-4; D is unclear. The CDR3 has 15 amino acids. V was shortened by 4 bases and J by 1 base, with 11 bases between the two germline ends. The germline V gene encodes CDR1 SGHTA and CDR2 FQGNSA. DNA for the CDR3: TGTGCCAGCAGCTCTCCGGGTTCCGCCAAAAACATTCAGTACTTC. Protein: CASSSPGSAKNIQYF.

About this clone itself: One end of the junction does not line up with germline, which may come from a read error. The gene calls are TRBV5-4 and TRBJ2-1; D unresolved. This CDR3 has 13 residues. Germline V gene sequence: CDR1 SGHNT, CDR2 YYREEE (reference sequence). The chain's CDR3 is CASSLDSHNEQFF. The CDR3 DNA sequence: TGTGCCAGCAGCTTGGACTCCCACAATGAGCAGTTCTTC. The entire variable domain, with the rest obtained from reference TRBV5-4 and TRBJ2-1, is as follows: ETGVTQSPTHLIKTRGQQVTLRCSSQSGHNTVSWYQQALGQGPQFIFQYYREEENGRGNFPPRFSGLQFPNYSSELNVNALELDDSALYLCASSLDSHNEQFFGPGTRLTVL.

This chain links TRBV6-5 with TRBJ2-3, with D possibly being TRBD2 (5 bases). Germline loops: CDR1 MNHEY, CDR2 SVGAGI. V dropped 4 bases and J dropped 5 bases, with 10 bases sitting between them. The CDR3 is made up of 13 amino acids. CDR3 DNA: TGTGCCAGCAGTTCCGGAGGAGGAGATACGCAGTATTTT. This encodes CASSSGGGDTQYF.

The chain carries TRBV3-1 (or the pseudogene TRBV3-2) and TRBJ2-3; TRBD2 matches at 9 bases. V dropped 1 base and J dropped 2; count of bases not matched to a gene: 4. The germline V gene has CDR1 LGHDT and CDR2 YNNKEL (reference sequence). CDR3 length: 16 residues. The DNA of the CDR3 is TGTGCCAGCAGCCAAGTCCCTAGCGGGACCACAGATACGCAGTATTTT. As protein: CASSQVPSGTTDTQYF.

The chain recombines TRBV24-1 with TRBJ2-7, with 8 positions matching TRBD1. This CDR3 comprises 13 residues. Unmatched junction bases numbered 7, after V lost 6 bases and J lost 7 bases. Germline V gives CDR1 KGHDR, CDR2 SFDVKD. The CDR3 reads CATSPDRAGEQYF. Written as DNA, the CDR3 is TGTGCCACCAGTCCGGACAGGGCGGGAGAGCAGTACTTC.

In DNA, the CDR3 is TGTGCCAGCAGCTCTCCCTTGGGGGGGGGCTCAGATACGCAGTATTTT. It translates to CASSSPLGGGSDTQYF. The rearrangement links TRBV7-2 to TRBJ2-3, with TRBD2 as a possible D gene (7 bases). Germline CDR1 SGHTA, CDR2 FQGNSA. V lost 4 bases, J lost 4 bases, and 18 bases lay in between. This CDR3 has 16 residues.

This clone has just one count. V and J are TRBV11-2 and TRBJ2-3; the D gene is possibly TRBD2 (5 bases). With 5 bases removed from V and 6 bases from J, the gap between germline ends came to 18 bases. CDR1 and CDR2 from the germline V gene are SGHAT and FQNNGV. The CDR3 is made up of 15 amino acids. CDR3 sequence reads: CASSPGVGQADTQYF. The DNA of the CDR3 is TGTGCCAGCAGCCCCGGGGTTGGGCAGGCCGATACGCAGTATTTT.

The J gene is TRBJ1-1, the V gene TRBV30, with D uncertain. Per germline, CDR1 GTSNPN and CDR2 SVGIG (reference sequence). V lost 0 bases and J lost 2, with 7 bases in between. The CDR3 totals 13 residues. In DNA, the CDR3 is TGTGCCTGGAGTGTGGGGAGTAACACTGAAGCTTTCTTT. It is translated as CAWSVGSNTEAFF.

The J gene is TRBJ2-3, the V gene TRBV18; tentative D call: TRBD1 (5 bases). Between the trimmed V and J ends, which lost 1 base and 1 base, there was a span of 12 bases. CDR3 length equals 16 residues. The V gene's germline CDR1 is KGHSH and CDR2 LQKENI. In DNA, the CDR3 is TGTGCCAGCTCACCACAAGGGGCAGAAGGCACAGATACGCAGTATTTT. It encodes CASSPQGAEGTDTQYF.